This record concerns one TCR beta chain sequence. The entry originates in a study of blood T cell repertoires in COVID-19. Overall study: Nucleic acid was either cDNA or gDNA, and it came from T cells, B-cell-depleted T cells, or PBMCs.

Methods used by the authors: Amplification with reference gene primers provided the estimates of nucleated cell counts. Data came from immunoSEQ multiplex PCR; TCRdb stores just in-frame clones and leaves some out. Clonal size and the V and J genes are those of that table, whereas D and trimming came from the DNA. The sample yields 270,000 or so clones, 83% seen once. The receptor was isolated from a woman between 50 and 59 years old who had recovered from COVID-19. Sequenced: peripheral blood.

Here the CDR3 reads CASSSGVFYNSPLHF. In DNA form, the CDR3 reads TGTGCCAGCAGCTCAGGGGTCTTTTATAATTCACCCCTCCACTTT. The genes are TRBV28 and TRBJ1-6, with D possibly matching TRBD1 (6 bases). The germline CDR1 and CDR2 sequences are MDHEN and SYDVKM. CDR3 size: 15 residues. V gave up 6 bases and J gave up 4 bases, with 13 bases separating them.